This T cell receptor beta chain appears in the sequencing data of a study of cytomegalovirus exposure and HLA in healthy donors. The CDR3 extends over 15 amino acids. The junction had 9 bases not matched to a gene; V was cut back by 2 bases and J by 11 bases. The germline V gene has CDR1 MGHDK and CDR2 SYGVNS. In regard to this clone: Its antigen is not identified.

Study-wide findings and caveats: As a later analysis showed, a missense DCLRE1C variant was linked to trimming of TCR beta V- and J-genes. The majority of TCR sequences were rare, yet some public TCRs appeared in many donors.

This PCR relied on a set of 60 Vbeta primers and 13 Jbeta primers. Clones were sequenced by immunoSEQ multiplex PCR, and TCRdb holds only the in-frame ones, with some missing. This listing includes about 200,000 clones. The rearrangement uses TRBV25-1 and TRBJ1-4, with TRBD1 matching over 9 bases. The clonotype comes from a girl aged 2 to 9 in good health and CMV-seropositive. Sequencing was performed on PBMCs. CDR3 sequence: CASSEPGQGSSKLFF. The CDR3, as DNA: TGTGCCAGCAGTGAACCGGGACAGGGTTCGTCCAAACTGTTTTTT.